Presented here are 2 T cell receptor beta chains from one specimen sequenced in a study of PD-1 blockade in classical Hodgkin lymphoma. Time point here: cycle 4 day 1 (C4D1), after more than five weeks of nivolumab. All the patients suffered relapse after autologous stem cell transplantation, and brentuximab vedotin exposure differed. This table comes from immunoSEQ multiplex PCR, and its TCRdb copy is limited to in-frame clones, with some not included. Of tens of thousands of clones listed, 70% to 80% are singletons. The specimen comprised peripheral blood mononuclear cells (PBMCs), sampled before the fourth cycle of nivolumab. The receptor source for this set is a human donor with classical Hodgkin lymphoma.

The chain joins TRBV6-5 to TRBJ2-2; D is unclear. CDR1 and CDR2 from the germline V gene are MNHEY and SVGAGI. This CDR3 spans 12 amino acids. Trimming removed 0 bases at V and 11 bases at J, with 7 bases between. CDR3 loop: CASSYSTRELFF. The CDR3 coding sequence is TGTGCCAGCAGTTACTCGACCAGAGAGCTGTTTTTT.

The chain uses TRBV5-6 and TRBJ1-1; TRBD1 might be the D (5 bases). Germline lookup yields CDR1 SGHDT and CDR2 YYEEEE. Trimming shortened V by 0 bases and J by 3 bases, and 18 bases separated the two germline ends. The CDR3 extends over 17 amino acids. CDR3 sequence reads: CASSLGGVWGSYTEAFF. CDR3 DNA sequence: TGTGCCAGCAGCTTGGGAGGGGTGTGGGGTTCGTACACTGAAGCTTTCTTT.